This T cell receptor beta chain was captured by sequencing in a study of shared clonotypes between healthy human individuals. CD45RO negativity and positive selection for CCR7 defined naive CD8 cells, a population that excluded terminally differentiated effector memory CD45RA+ cells. Germline values: CDR1 SGHAT, CDR2 FQNNGV. This CDR3 is 17 amino acids long. V was shortened by 1 base and J by 0 bases, with 14 bases between the two germline ends. The protocol was immunoSEQ multiplex PCR, while the TCRdb copy is restricted to in-frame clones and leaves out a portion. This sample yields 800,000 or so clones, of which approximately 97% are seen a single time; about 0.25% belongs to the top ten.

The chain carries TRBV11-2 and TRBJ2-3; TRBD1 is a possible D gene (6 bases). This clonotype originated in a man between 25 and 39 years old in good health. The material sequenced was naive CD8+ T cells sorted from blood. For the CDR3, the DNA is TGTGCCAGCAGCTTAGCCGTCCGGGACATAAGCACAGATACGCAGTATTTT. It is translated as CASSLAVRDISTDTQYF.